This T cell receptor (beta chain) was retrieved from a study of cytomegalovirus exposure and HLA in healthy donors. Study context: The roughly 120 validation repertoires, a later analysis reported, used the same platform as the 550 to 700 repertoires from the first cohort.

Produced via immunoSEQ multiplex PCR; TCRdb's table is partial and in-frame only. The sample gives around 150,000 clones, approximately 89% of which show up once; 4% to 4.5% is in the top ten. Study-wide findings and caveats: The classifier, whose performance was assessed in both the original and validation cohorts, reportedly diagnosed cytomegalovirus status with high specificity and sensitivity. Most TCR sequences were rare, but some public TCRs occurred in many donors.

With regard to this clone: Its antigen is not identified.

The sequence was collected from a man aged 18 to 30 in good health and CMV-seropositive. Sample: PBMCs.

The CDR3 reads CSAQGGYEQYF. The CDR3 bases are TGCAGTGCGCAAGGGGGTTACGAGCAGTACTTC. This chain uses TRBV20-1 with TRBJ2-7, with D tentatively TRBD1 (6 bases). The CDR3 contains 11 residues. V lost 6 bases, J lost 4 bases, and 10 bases lay in between. Germline lookup yields CDR1 DFQATT and CDR2 SNEGSKA (reference sequence).